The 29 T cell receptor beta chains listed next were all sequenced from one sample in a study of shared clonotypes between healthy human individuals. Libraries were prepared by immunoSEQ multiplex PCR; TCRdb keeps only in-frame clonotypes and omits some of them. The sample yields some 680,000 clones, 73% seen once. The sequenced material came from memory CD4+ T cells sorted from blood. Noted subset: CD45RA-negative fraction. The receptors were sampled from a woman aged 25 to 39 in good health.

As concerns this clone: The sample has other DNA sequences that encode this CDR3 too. DNA of the CDR3: TGCGCCAGCAGCCGAGTTGGGGAGACCCAGTACTTC. The encoded protein is CASSRVGETQYF. The V call is TRBV4-1, the J call TRBJ2-5; D is unclear. This CDR3 comprises 12 residues. CDR1 is MGHRA and CDR2 is YSYEKL in the germline V gene. V dropped 4 bases and J dropped 5 bases, with 8 bases sitting between them.

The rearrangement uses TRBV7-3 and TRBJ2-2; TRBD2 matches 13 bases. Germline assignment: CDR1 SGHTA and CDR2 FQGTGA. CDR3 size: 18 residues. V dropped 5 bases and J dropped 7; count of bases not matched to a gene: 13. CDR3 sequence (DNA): TGTGCCAGCAGCATCATAACTGGGACTAGCGGGACGGGCGGGGAGCTGTTTTTT. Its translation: CASSIITGTSGTGGELFF.

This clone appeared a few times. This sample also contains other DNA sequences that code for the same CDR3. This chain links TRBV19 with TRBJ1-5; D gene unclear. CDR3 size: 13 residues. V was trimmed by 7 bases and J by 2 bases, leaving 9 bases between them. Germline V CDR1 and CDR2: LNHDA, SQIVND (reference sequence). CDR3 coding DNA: TGTGCCAGTACCGTCTTGGGCAATCAGCCCCAGCATTTT. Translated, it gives CASTVLGNQPQHF.

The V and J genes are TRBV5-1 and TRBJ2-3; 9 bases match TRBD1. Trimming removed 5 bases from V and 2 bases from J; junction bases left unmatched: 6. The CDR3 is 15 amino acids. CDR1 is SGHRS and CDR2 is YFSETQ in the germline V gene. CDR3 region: CASRRGQGATDTQYF. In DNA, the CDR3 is TGCGCCAGCAGGAGGGGACAGGGTGCCACAGATACGCAGTATTTT.

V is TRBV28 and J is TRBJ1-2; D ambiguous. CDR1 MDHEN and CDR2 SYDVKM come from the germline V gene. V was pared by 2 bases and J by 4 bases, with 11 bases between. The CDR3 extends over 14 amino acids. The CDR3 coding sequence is TGTGCCAGCAGTTTAAGGGTTCAGGCCTATGGCTACACCTTC. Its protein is CASSLRVQAYGYTF.

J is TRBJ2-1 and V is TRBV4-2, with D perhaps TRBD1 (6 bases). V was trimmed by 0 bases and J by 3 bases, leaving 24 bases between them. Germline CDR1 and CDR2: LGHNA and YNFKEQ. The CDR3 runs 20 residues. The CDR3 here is CASSQDLVPDWQGLYNEQFF. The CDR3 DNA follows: TGTGCCAGCAGCCAAGATCTAGTACCCGATTGGCAGGGGCTCTACAATGAGCAGTTCTTC.

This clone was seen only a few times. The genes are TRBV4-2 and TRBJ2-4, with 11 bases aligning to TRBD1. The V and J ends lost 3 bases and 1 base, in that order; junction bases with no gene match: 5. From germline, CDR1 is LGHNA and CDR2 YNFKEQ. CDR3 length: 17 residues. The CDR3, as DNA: TGTGCCAGCAGCCAGCCCGGACAGGGGGCCGCCAAAAACATTCAGTACTTC. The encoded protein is CASSQPGQGAAKNIQYF.

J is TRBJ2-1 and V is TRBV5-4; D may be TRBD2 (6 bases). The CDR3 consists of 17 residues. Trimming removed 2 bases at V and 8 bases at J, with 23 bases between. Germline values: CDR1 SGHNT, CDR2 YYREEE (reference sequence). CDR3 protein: CASSFPRTGTPGDEQFF. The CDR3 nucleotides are TGTGCCAGCAGCTTTCCGAGAACCGGGACCCCGGGGGATGAGCAGTTCTTC.

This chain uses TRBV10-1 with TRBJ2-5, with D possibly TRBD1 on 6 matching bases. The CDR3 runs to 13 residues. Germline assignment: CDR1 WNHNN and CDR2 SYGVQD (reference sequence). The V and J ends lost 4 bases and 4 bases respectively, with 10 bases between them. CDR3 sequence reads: CASSAGRGETQYF. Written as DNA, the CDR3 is TGCGCCAGCAGTGCGGGCAGGGGAGAGACCCAGTACTTC.

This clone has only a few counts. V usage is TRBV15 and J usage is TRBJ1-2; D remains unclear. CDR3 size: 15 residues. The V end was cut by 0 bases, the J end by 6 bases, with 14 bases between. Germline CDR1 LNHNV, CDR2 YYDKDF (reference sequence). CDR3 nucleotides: TGTGCCACCAGCAGAGAGTTGACGCAGGCTGATGGCTACACCTTC. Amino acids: CATSRELTQADGYTF.

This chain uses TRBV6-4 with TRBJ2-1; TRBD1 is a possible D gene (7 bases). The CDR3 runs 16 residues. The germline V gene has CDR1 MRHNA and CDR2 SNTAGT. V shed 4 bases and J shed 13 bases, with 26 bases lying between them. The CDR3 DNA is TGTGCCAGCAGTGTATACCTATGGAGGGCCACAGGGGTCCAGTTCTTC. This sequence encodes CASSVYLWRATGVQFF.

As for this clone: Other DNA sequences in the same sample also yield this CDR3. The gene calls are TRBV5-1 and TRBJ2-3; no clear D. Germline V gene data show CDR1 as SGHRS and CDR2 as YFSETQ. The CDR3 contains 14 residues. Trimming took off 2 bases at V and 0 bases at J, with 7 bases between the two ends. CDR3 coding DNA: TGCGCCAGCAGCTTAGACTCTAGCACAGATACGCAGTATTTT. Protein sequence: CASSLDSSTDTQYF.

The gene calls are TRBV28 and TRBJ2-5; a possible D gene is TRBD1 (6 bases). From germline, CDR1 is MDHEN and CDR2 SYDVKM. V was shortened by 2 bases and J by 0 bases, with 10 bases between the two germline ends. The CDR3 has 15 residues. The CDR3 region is CASSLPTGNQETQYF. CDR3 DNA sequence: TGTGCCAGCAGTTTACCCACAGGGAACCAAGAGACCCAGTACTTC.

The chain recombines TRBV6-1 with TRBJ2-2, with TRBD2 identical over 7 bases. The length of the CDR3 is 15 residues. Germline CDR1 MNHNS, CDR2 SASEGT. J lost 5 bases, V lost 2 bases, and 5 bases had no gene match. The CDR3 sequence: CASSELADGTGELFF. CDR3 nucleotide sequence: TGTGCCAGCAGTGAACTAGCGGATGGGACCGGGGAGCTGTTTTTT.

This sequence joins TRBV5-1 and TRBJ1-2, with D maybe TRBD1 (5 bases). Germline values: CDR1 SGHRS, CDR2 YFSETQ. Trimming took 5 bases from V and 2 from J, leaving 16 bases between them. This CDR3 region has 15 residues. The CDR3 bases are TGCGCCAGCAGGGTAGACAGCGGAGGGAACTATGGCTACACCTTC. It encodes CASRVDSGGNYGYTF. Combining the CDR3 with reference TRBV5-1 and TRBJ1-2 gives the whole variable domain KAGVTQTPRYLIKTRGQQVTLSCSPISGHRSVSWYQQTPGQGLQFLFEYFSETQRNKGNFPGRFSGRQFSNSRSEMNVSTLELGDSALYLCASRVDSGGNYGYTFGSGTRLTVV.

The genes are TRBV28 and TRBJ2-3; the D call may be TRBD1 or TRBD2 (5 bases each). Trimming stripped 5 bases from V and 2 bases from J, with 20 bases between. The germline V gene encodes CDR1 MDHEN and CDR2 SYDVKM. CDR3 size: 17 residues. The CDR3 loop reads CASSTWDQDFITDTQYF. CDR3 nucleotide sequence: TGTGCCAGCAGTACGTGGGACCAAGATTTTATCACAGATACGCAGTATTTT.

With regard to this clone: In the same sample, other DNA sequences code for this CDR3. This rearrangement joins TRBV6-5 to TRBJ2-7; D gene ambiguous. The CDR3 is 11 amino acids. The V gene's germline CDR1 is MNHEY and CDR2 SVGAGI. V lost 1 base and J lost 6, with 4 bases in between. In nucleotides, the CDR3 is TGTGCCAGCAGTTACTTGGGCGAGCAGTACTTC. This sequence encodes CASSYLGEQYF.

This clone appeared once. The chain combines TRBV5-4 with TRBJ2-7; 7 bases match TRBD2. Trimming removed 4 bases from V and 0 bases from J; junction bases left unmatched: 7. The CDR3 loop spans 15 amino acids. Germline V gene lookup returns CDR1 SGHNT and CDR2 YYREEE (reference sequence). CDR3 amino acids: CASSESGKSSYEQYF. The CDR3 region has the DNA TGTGCCAGCAGCGAAAGCGGGAAGAGCTCCTACGAGCAGTACTTC.

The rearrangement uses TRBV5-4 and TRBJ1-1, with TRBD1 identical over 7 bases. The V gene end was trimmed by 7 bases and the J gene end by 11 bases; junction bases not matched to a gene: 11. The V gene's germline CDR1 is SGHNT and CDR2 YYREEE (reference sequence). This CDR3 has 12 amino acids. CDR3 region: CASGQQGVVAFF. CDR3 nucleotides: TGTGCCAGCGGCCAGCAGGGGGTGGTTGCTTTCTTT. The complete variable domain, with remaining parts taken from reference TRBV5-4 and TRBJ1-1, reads ETGVTQSPTHLIKTRGQQVTLRCSSQSGHNTVSWYQQALGQGPQFIFQYYREEENGRGNFPPRFSGLQFPNYSSELNVNALELDDSALYLCASGQQGVVAFFGQGTRLTVV.

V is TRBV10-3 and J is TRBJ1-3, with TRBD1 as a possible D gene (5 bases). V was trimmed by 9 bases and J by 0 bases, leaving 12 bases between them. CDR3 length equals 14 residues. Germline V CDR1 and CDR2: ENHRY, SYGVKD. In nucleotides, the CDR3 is TGTGCCATAAAGGAAGGGGACTCTGGAAACACCATATATTTT. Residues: CAIKEGDSGNTIYF.

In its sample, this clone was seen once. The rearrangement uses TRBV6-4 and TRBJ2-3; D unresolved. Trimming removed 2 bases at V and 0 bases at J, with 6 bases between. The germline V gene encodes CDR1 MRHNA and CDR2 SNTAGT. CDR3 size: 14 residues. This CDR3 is CASSDRISTDTQYF. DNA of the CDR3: TGTGCCAGCAGTGACCGTATAAGCACAGATACGCAGTATTTT.

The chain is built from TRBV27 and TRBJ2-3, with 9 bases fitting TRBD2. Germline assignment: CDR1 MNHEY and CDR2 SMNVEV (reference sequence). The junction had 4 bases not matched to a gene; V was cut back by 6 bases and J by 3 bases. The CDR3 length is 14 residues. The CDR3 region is CASRASGTTDTQYF. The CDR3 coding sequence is TGTGCCAGCAGGGCTAGCGGGACTACAGATACGCAGTATTTT.

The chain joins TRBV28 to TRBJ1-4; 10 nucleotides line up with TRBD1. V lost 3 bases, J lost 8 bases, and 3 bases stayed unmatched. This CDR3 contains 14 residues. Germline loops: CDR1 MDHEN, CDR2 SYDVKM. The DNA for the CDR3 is TGTGCCAGCAGTTTGGGACAGGGGAGGGAAAAACTGTTTTTT. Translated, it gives CASSLGQGREKLFF.

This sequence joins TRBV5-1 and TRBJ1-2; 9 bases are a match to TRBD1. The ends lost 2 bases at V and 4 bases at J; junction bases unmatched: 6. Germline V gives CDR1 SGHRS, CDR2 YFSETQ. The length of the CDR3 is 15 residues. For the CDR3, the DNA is TGCGCCAGCAGCTTCCGGGACAGGGCACCCTATGGCTACACCTTC. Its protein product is CASSFRDRAPYGYTF.

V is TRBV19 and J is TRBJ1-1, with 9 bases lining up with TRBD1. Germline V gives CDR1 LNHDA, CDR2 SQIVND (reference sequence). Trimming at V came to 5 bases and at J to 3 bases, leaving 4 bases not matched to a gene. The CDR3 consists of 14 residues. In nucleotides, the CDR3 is TGTGCCAGTAGTGGACAGGGGCGCGACACTGAAGCTTTCTTT. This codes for CASSGQGRDTEAFF.

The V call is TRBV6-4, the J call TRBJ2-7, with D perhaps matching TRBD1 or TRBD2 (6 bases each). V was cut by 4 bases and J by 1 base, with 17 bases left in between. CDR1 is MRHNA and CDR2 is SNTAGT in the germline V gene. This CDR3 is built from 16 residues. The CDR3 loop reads CASSGGWGDKSYEQYF. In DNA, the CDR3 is TGTGCCAGCAGTGGAGGTTGGGGGGACAAGTCCTACGAGCAGTACTTC.

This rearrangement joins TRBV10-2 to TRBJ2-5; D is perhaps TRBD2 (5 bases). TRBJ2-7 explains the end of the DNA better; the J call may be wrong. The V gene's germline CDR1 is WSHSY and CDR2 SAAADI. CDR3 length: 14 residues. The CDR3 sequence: CASSEVPSGGEQYF. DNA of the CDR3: TGCGCCAGCAGTGAAGTCCCCTCCGGAGGCGAGCAGTACTTC.

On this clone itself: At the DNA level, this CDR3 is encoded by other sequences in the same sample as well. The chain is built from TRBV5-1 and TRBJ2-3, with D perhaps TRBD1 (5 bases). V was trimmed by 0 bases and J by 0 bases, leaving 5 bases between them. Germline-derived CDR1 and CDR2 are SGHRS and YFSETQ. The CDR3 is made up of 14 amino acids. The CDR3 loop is CASSLGQSTDTQYF. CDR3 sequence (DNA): TGCGCCAGCAGCTTGGGACAGAGCACAGATACGCAGTATTTT.

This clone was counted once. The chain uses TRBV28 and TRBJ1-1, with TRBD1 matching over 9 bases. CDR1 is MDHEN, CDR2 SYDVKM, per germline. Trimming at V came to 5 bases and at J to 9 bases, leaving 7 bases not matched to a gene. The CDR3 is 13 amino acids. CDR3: CASSQRDRVKAFF. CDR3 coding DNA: TGTGCCAGCAGTCAAAGGGACAGGGTAAAAGCTTTCTTT.